These 7 T cell receptor beta chains share one sample of origin, sequenced in a study of T-cell reconstitution after alpha-beta-depleted transplantation in children. A TCRbeta library incorporating unique molecular identifiers was prepared. TCRdb recomputed calls from the PCR reads with MiXCR, one row per CDR3 protein. The sample contains 610,000 or so distinct CDR3 sequences, over 25% of which appear only once. Sequenced here: PBMCs, sampled before TCRalphabeta/CD19-depleted stem cell transplant. The receptors here all came from a boy in the first two years of life with Wiskott-Aldrich syndrome, due to receive a stem cell transplant.

A few counts support this clonotype. V and J are TRBV12-3 or TRBV12-4 and TRBJ2-2; D may be TRBD1 (6 bases). V was shortened by 6 bases and J by 3 bases, with 17 bases between the two germline ends. This CDR3 comprises 16 residues. The CDR3 DNA reads TGTGCCAGCAGCCCTACAGGGAAGGGGGACACCGGGGAGCTGTTTTTT. Its protein product is CASSPTGKGDTGELFF.

The rearrangement uses TRBV18 and TRBJ2-7; D gene unclear. V lost 0 bases to trimming and J lost 5 bases, with 11 bases between them. The length of the CDR3 is 14 residues. Germline-derived CDR1 and CDR2 are KGHSH and LQKENI. Here the CDR3 DNA reads TGTGCCAGCTCACCACCGGTCCGGCGGAACGAGCAGTACTTC. Protein: CASSPPVRRNEQYF.

The chain employs TRBV18 and TRBJ1-4; D unresolved. From germline, CDR1 is KGHSH and CDR2 LQKENI. The length of the CDR3 is 15 residues. Between the trimmed V and J ends, which lost 1 base and 8 bases, there was a span of 14 bases. The CDR3 bases are TGTGCCAGCTCACCACTACCTCGGGAAGGAGAAAAACTGTTTTTT. Amino acids: CASSPLPREGEKLFF.

CDR3 DNA sequence: TGTGCCAGCAGCTTACTAACTACAGGGGGCGCGATTAATGAGCAGTTCTTC. It is translated as CASSLLTTGGAINEQFF. J is TRBJ2-1 and V is TRBV7-9; 9 bases fit TRBD1. V dropped 2 bases and J dropped 7; count of bases not matched to a gene: 12. The CDR3 is 17 amino acids. Germline V gene sequence: CDR1 SEHNR, CDR2 FQNEAQ (reference sequence). Together with reference TRBV7-9 and TRBJ2-1, the CDR3 gives the full variable domain: DTGVSQNPRHKITKRGQNVTFRCDPISEHNRLYWYRQTLGQGPEFLTYFQNEAQLEKSRLLSDRFSAERPKGSFSTLEIQRTEQGDSAMYLCASSLLTTGGAINEQFFGPGTRLTVL.

This clonotype has more than one count but fewer than ten. The rearrangement uses TRBV20-1 and TRBJ2-2; a weak D match, TRBD2 (6 bases). Germline V gene data show CDR1 as DFQATT and CDR2 as SNEGSKA (reference sequence). CDR3 length: 14 residues. V was trimmed by 1 base and J by 6 bases, leaving 12 bases between them. The CDR3 DNA is TGCAGTGCTAGAGCCGGGGACTTACCCGGGGAGCTGTTTTTT. Amino acids: CSARAGDLPGELFF.

This clonotype was seen only a few times. The chain is built from TRBV30 and TRBJ2-7; no definite D call. V lost 1 base and J lost 4, with 5 bases in between. Germline loops: CDR1 GTSNPN, CDR2 SVGIG (reference sequence). The CDR3 sequence is 11 residues long. The CDR3 spells CAWSEQYEQYF. CDR3 DNA: TGTGCCTGGAGTGAACAATACGAGCAGTACTTC.

This clonotype was counted between two and nine times. This chain connects TRBV20-1 to TRBJ1-2; D may be TRBD1 (5 bases). Trimming stripped 0 bases from V and 7 bases from J, with 12 bases between. The CDR3 is made up of 13 amino acids. Germline V gives CDR1 DFQATT, CDR2 SNEGSKA (reference sequence). CDR3 coding DNA: TGCAGTGCTAGAGAGCCAGGGCAGGGTGGCTACACCTTC. It codes for CSAREPGQGGYTF.